This T cell receptor (beta chain) was captured in a study of blood T cell repertoires in COVID-19. The CDR3 runs to 11 residues. Trimming cost V 6 bases and J 15 bases; bases outside gene matches: 8. Measured with immunoSEQ multiplex PCR; TCRdb has only the in-frame clones, and not every one. The sample consists of 150,000 to 200,000 clones, approximately 86% of them appearing once. The sequencing sample was made of peripheral blood. This sequence originates from a man over 45 with active or convalescent COVID-19. This sequence joins TRBV12-3 or TRBV12-4 and TRBJ2-1, with 7 bases fitting TRBD2. In DNA form, the CDR3 reads TGTGCCAGCAGGGGGGAGGGCAATCCGTTCTTC. It translates to CASRGEGNPFF.